The 29 T cell receptor beta chains listed next were all sequenced from one sample in a study of OX40 agonist ivuxolimab in advanced cancers. Repertoires were generated with immunoSEQ multiplex PCR, while TCRdb's copy carries only in-frame clones and drops some. Seen here are 65,000 to 80,000 clones, 84% observed once, and the top ten hold about 2.1%. The sequenced sample was CD4+ or CD8+ T cells sorted from blood, obtained in a trial of the OX40 agonist ivuxolimab. These receptors all stem from an adult with an advanced solid tumor such as melanoma, head and neck, liver or kidney cancer.

The chain joins TRBV5-1 to TRBJ1-5; no firm D call. The V gene's germline CDR1 is SGHRS and CDR2 YFSETQ. The V end lost 4 bases, the J end lost 1 base, and 6 bases lay between the germline ends. The CDR3 is made up of 13 amino acids. The DNA for the CDR3 is TGCGCCAGCAGCCTGGGGAGCAATCAGCCCCAGCATTTT. Encoded protein: CASSLGSNQPQHF.

The chain carries TRBV4-2 and TRBJ2-1; TRBD2 aligns across 8 bases. Germline assignment: CDR1 LGHNA and CDR2 YNFKEQ. V lost 6 bases, J lost 5 bases, and 6 bases stayed unmatched. CDR3 length equals 14 residues. This chain's CDR3 is CASRGRGDDNEQFF. CDR3 nucleotides: TGTGCCAGCAGAGGGCGGGGGGATGACAATGAGCAGTTCTTC.

The genes are TRBV11-3 and TRBJ2-2; 7 bases fit TRBD2. CDR1 is SGHNT, CDR2 YENEEA, per germline. This CDR3 comprises 16 residues. The junction had 4 bases not matched to a gene; V was cut back by 1 base and J by 2 bases. The CDR3 here is CASSLAGGFNTGELFF. CDR3 sequence (DNA): TGTGCCAGCAGCTTAGCGGGGGGATTTAACACCGGGGAGCTGTTTTTT.

The chain recombines TRBV27 with TRBJ2-6; 7 nucleotides match TRBD1. This CDR3 is built from 20 residues. The V gene end was trimmed by 0 bases and the J gene end by 0 bases; junction bases not matched to a gene: 11. CDR1 and CDR2 (germline): MNHEY, SMNVEV (reference sequence). CDR3: CASSLSPTTGSSSGANVLTF. The CDR3, as DNA: TGTGCCAGCAGTTTATCCCCCACGACAGGGTCCTCCTCTGGGGCCAACGTCCTGACTTTC.

V usage is TRBV7-8 and J usage is TRBJ1-1; D is ambiguous. Germline CDR1 and CDR2: SGHVS and FQNEAQ. This CDR3 has 12 residues. Trimming took off 1 base at V and 8 bases at J, with 8 bases between the two ends. CDR3 coding DNA: TGTGCCAGCAGCTTAGTGGGTCTGGAAGCTTTCTTT. Translating it yields CASSLVGLEAFF.

The chain links TRBV7-9 to TRBJ1-1; D is undetermined. The CDR3 extends over 13 amino acids. V was clipped by 2 bases and J by 4 bases, with 8 bases between them. Germline V lookup: CDR1 SEHNR, CDR2 FQNEAQ (reference sequence). The CDR3 DNA sequence: TGTGCCAGCAGCTTAAGTGAACCCACTGAAGCTTTCTTT. Translation: CASSLSEPTEAFF.

The CDR3 sequence: CASSSLTGTGGAGSYEQYF. The CDR3 nucleotides read TGTGCCAGCAGCTCCCTAACCGGGACAGGGGGCGCAGGCTCCTACGAGCAGTACTTC. The genes are TRBV28 and TRBJ2-7, with 12 bases matching TRBD1. This CDR3 is 19 amino acids long. Germline V gene sequence: CDR1 MDHEN, CDR2 SYDVKM. With 6 bases clipped from V and 0 bases from J, the junction kept 15 bases outside the gene matches.

This chain connects TRBV6-6 to TRBJ2-7; 9 positions match TRBD2. The CDR3 has 14 residues. The trim removed 2 bases at V and 5 bases at J, leaving 4 bases unmatched. Germline CDR1 reads MNHNY; CDR2 reads SVGAGI (reference sequence). CDR3 loop: CASSYGRGGNEQYF. The CDR3 DNA sequence: TGTGCCAGCAGTTACGGGCGGGGGGGAAACGAGCAGTACTTC.

J is TRBJ2-5 and V is TRBV21-1; the D call of TRBD2 is as the table states it, not checked on the DNA. TRBV21-1 is shown as a pseudogene. The CDR3 is 15 residues long. The CDR3 sequence: CASIEGQGVQETQYF. The CDR3, as DNA: TGTGCCAGCATAGAAGGTCAAGGAGTACAAGAGACCCAGTACTTC.

The CDR3 DNA reads TGTGCCAGCAGTGACTCGTCCCTAGCGGGGCGCACAGATACGCAGTATTTT. Translating gives CASSDSSLAGRTDTQYF. The V gene is TRBV6-4, the J gene TRBJ2-3, with 9 nucleotides matching TRBD2. Looked up from germline, CDR1 is MRHNA and CDR2 is SNTAGT. This CDR3 is built from 17 residues. V dropped 0 bases and J dropped 1; count of bases not matched to a gene: 5.

The chain is built from TRBV9 and TRBJ2-7; D gene uncertain. This CDR3 comprises 15 residues. V lost 0 bases and J 2 bases, leaving 12 bases between the germline ends. Germline values: CDR1 SGDLS, CDR2 YYNGEE. The CDR3 protein is CASSVAHSAAYEQYF. DNA for the CDR3: TGTGCCAGCAGCGTAGCCCACAGCGCCGCCTACGAGCAGTACTTC.

The genes are TRBV5-1 and TRBJ2-7, with D possibly matching TRBD1 (6 bases). The CDR3 runs 15 residues. Deletions cut 1 base from V and 4 bases from J, with 15 bases between. Germline CDR1 reads SGHRS; CDR2 reads YFSETQ. The CDR3 DNA reads TGCGCCAGCAGCTTGATCGGGGACAAGGGGTACGAGCAGTACTTC. Its translation is CASSLIGDKGYEQYF. The complete variable domain, with remaining parts taken from reference TRBV5-1 and TRBJ2-7, reads KAGVTQTPRYLIKTRGQQVTLSCSPISGHRSVSWYQQTPGQGLQFLFEYFSETQRNKGNFPGRFSGRQFSNSRSEMNVSTLELGDSALYLCASSLIGDKGYEQYFGPGTRLTVT.

This sequence joins TRBV18 and TRBJ1-5; D call uncertain. Trimming stripped 6 bases from V and 3 bases from J, with 12 bases between. Per the germline V gene, CDR1 is KGHSH and CDR2 is LQKENI. The CDR3 sequence is 14 residues long. The CDR3, as DNA: TGTGCCAGCTCCCTCGACATCTTCAATCAGCCCCAGCATTTT. It codes for CASSLDIFNQPQHF. The full variable domain, completed using reference TRBV18 and TRBJ1-5, is NAGVMQNPRHLVRRRGQEARLRCSPMKGHSHVYWYRQLPEEGLKFMVYLQKENIIDESGMPKERFSAEFPKEGPSILRIQQVVRGDSAAYFCASSLDIFNQPQHFGDGTRLSIL.

The chain links TRBV6-6 to TRBJ2-1, with TRBD1 as a possible D gene (5 bases). Germline CDR1 reads MNHNY; CDR2 reads SVGAGI (reference sequence). The CDR3 totals 13 residues. V lost 2 bases and J lost 4, with 6 bases in between. In nucleotides, the CDR3 is TGTGCCAGCAGTTACGGGGCATACAATGAGCAGTTCTTC. Amino acids: CASSYGAYNEQFF.

The rearrangement links TRBV5-4 to TRBJ1-1; D remains ambiguous. The CDR3 has 14 residues. V gave up 0 bases and J gave up 1 base, with 7 bases separating them. Germline assignment: CDR1 SGHNT and CDR2 YYREEE (reference sequence). For the CDR3, the DNA is TGTGCCAGCAGCTTGGTAGGCCCGAACACTGAAGCTTTCTTT. It translates to CASSLVGPNTEAFF. Full variable domain (outside the CDR3, taken from reference TRBV5-4 and TRBJ1-1): ETGVTQSPTHLIKTRGQQVTLRCSSQSGHNTVSWYQQALGQGPQFIFQYYREEENGRGNFPPRFSGLQFPNYSSELNVNALELDDSALYLCASSLVGPNTEAFFGQGTRLTVV.

The chain joins TRBV11-2 to TRBJ2-1, with 8 nucleotides matching TRBD2. The ends lost 6 bases at V and 0 bases at J; junction bases unmatched: 16. The CDR3 has 19 amino acids. The germline V gene has CDR1 SGHAT and CDR2 FQNNGV. CDR3 sequence (DNA): TGTGCCAGCAGTTATAGCCTCTTTGGGCGGGAGGTCTCCTACAATGAGCAGTTCTTC. It codes for CASSYSLFGREVSYNEQFF.

V is TRBV27 and J is TRBJ1-5, with D hard to call. Trimming took off 2 bases at V and 0 bases at J, with 5 bases between the two ends. Germline CDR1 reads MNHEY; CDR2 reads SMNVEV (reference sequence). The CDR3 length is 14 residues. The CDR3 DNA reads as TGTGCCAGCAGTTTAAAGGATAGCAATCAGCCCCAGCATTTT. Amino acids: CASSLKDSNQPQHF.

The gene calls are TRBV5-6 and TRBJ2-7, with TRBD1 matching over 7 bases. This CDR3 spans 15 amino acids. V was pared by 5 bases and J by 0 bases, with 8 bases of the junction left unmatched. In germline, CDR1 is SGHDT, CDR2 YYEEEE. The CDR3 here is CASRSLGTVSYEQYF. The CDR3 coding sequence is TGTGCCAGCAGGTCCCTGGGGACAGTCTCCTACGAGCAGTACTTC. The variable domain in full, with the rest retrieved from reference TRBV5-6 and TRBJ2-7, is DAGVTQSPTHLIKTRGQQVTLRCSPKSGHDTVSWYQQALGQGPQFIFQYYEEEERQRGNFPDRFSGHQFPNYSSELNVNALLLGDSALYLCASRSLGTVSYEQYFGPGTRLTVT.

This rearrangement joins TRBV28 to TRBJ1-3; D not certain. V dropped 3 bases and J dropped 0 bases, with 6 bases sitting between them. The CDR3 is made up of 14 amino acids. Germline V gene data show CDR1 as MDHEN and CDR2 as SYDVKM. CDR3 residues: CASSFFNSGNTIYF. The CDR3 DNA sequence: TGTGCCAGCAGTTTCTTCAACTCTGGAAACACCATATATTTT.

This clone was counted only a few times. The V gene is TRBV18, the J gene TRBJ1-1; D might be TRBD1 (5 bases). V lost 3 bases, J lost 3 bases, and 11 bases lay in between. The CDR3 spans 14 residues. The germline V gene has CDR1 KGHSH and CDR2 LQKENI. The CDR3 reads CASSPQGLDTEAFF. In nucleotides, the CDR3 is TGTGCCAGCTCACCGCAGGGTCTGGACACTGAAGCTTTCTTT.

The chain links TRBV5-1 to TRBJ2-7; no firm D call. Trimming removed 5 bases at V and 0 bases at J, with 12 bases between. CDR1 is SGHRS and CDR2 is YFSETQ in the germline V gene. This CDR3 has 14 amino acids. CDR3 region: CASRLIPSSYEQYF. Here the CDR3 DNA reads TGCGCCAGCAGGTTGATCCCGAGCTCCTACGAGCAGTACTTC.

The CDR3 is CASSSGTDSGANVLTF. As DNA, the CDR3 is TGTGCCAGCAGTTCGGGAACCGACTCTGGGGCCAACGTCCTGACTTTC. The genes are TRBV28 and TRBJ2-6; perhaps TRBD2 as D (5 bases). The CDR3 covers 16 residues. Deletions cut 4 bases from V and 0 bases from J, with 10 bases between. CDR1 is MDHEN and CDR2 is SYDVKM in the germline V gene.

This clone was seen only a few times. This chain connects TRBV7-2 to TRBJ2-7; 7 positions agree with TRBD1. The trim removed 8 bases at V and 3 bases at J, leaving 13 bases unmatched. CDR3 length: 15 residues. Germline V gene lookup returns CDR1 SGHTA and CDR2 FQGNSA. CDR3 nucleotides: TGTGCCAGCTGCTCCAGTCCGGGACAGATCTACGAGCAGTACTTC. Translated: CASCSSPGQIYEQYF.

The chain employs TRBV11-1 and TRBJ2-2; the D is unclear. V lost 5 bases and J lost 8, with 15 bases in between. This CDR3 spans 14 amino acids. The germline CDR1 and CDR2 sequences are SGHAT and FQDESV (reference sequence). In nucleotides, the CDR3 is TGTGCCAGCAGCCCGACCTTCTTTCAAGGGGAGCTGTTTTTT. Its protein is CASSPTFFQGELFF.

This chain uses TRBV7-3 with TRBJ2-5, with 9 bases lining up with TRBD1. The CDR3 has 16 amino acids. The germline CDR1 and CDR2 sequences are SGHTA and FQGTGA. With V trimmed by 4 bases and J by 5 bases, 11 bases remained unmatched. CDR3 DNA: TGTGCCAGCAGCTACCGAACGGGACAGGGAGGGGAGACCCAGTACTTC. Translating it yields CASSYRTGQGGETQYF.

The chain recombines TRBV28 with TRBJ2-7, with D perhaps matching TRBD1 or TRBD2 (5 bases each). Trimming pared 3 bases from V and 5 bases from J, leaving 8 bases between. The germline CDR1 and CDR2 sequences are MDHEN and SYDVKM. The length of the CDR3 is 12 residues. In nucleotides, the CDR3 is TGTGCCAGCAGTTTGGGGGACCACGAGCAGTACTTC. The encoded protein is CASSLGDHEQYF. The variable domain in full, completed from reference TRBV28 and TRBJ2-7, reads DVKVTQSSRYLVKRTGEKVFLECVQDMDHENMFWYRQDPGLGLRLIYFSYDVKMKEKGDIPEGYSVSREKKERFSLILESASTNQTSMYLCASSLGDHEQYFGPGTRLTVT.

The gene calls are TRBV19 and TRBJ2-1, with a tentative D call TRBD1 (6 bases). V lost 4 bases to trimming and J lost 7 bases, with 14 bases between them. Germline CDR1 LNHDA, CDR2 SQIVND (reference sequence). The CDR3 has 14 amino acids. CDR3 in DNA: TGTGCCAGTAGTACCCAAGGGGGTGGAAATGAGCAGTTCTTC. Translating gives CASSTQGGGNEQFF.

The rearrangement uses TRBV7-8 and TRBJ2-1; D remains ambiguous. The CDR3 is 11 amino acids. Trimming stripped 1 base from V and 9 bases from J, with 4 bases between. Germline V gene lookup returns CDR1 SGHVS and CDR2 FQNEAQ. CDR3 in amino acids: CASSLGFEQFF. DNA for the CDR3: TGTGCCAGCAGCTTAGGTTTTGAGCAGTTCTTC.

This chain links TRBV28 with TRBJ1-1; perhaps TRBD1 as D (5 bases). Germline assignment: CDR1 MDHEN and CDR2 SYDVKM. V was clipped by 6 bases and J by 1 base, with 18 bases between them. The CDR3 loop spans 16 amino acids. The CDR3: CASRTSEGTGNTEAFF. Here the CDR3 DNA reads TGTGCCAGCAGGACGTCGGAGGGGACCGGGAACACTGAAGCTTTCTTT.